The T cell receptor beta chain under discussion was sequenced for a study of blood T cell repertoires in COVID-19 (dated by TCRdb to about 2020). In terms of the full investigation: Samples from collaborators originated in the United States, Italy and Spain and spanned both the acute and convalescent phases of COVID-19. Subjects who had been exposed to COVID-19, were actively infected with it, or had recovered from it provided the deeply sampled blood TCRbeta repertoires that made up the dataset. Nearly every sample came with metadata listing a de-identified subject ID, COVID-19 status, age in years and sex. Where available, HLA class I and class II types were taken from metadata supplied by the sample provider and were not determined by assay-based typing. The prospective study material was composed of cDNA or gDNA derived from T cells, B-cell-depleted T cells, or PBMCs. The repertoires were released in a freely available public database meant as a resource for research on the immune response to SARS-CoV-2. The samples were drawn from two sources: the first 160 participants of the ongoing ImmuneRACE study, and 1,200 or so subjects contributed by 6 global collaborators.

TCRbeta CDR3 regions were amplified from genomic DNA using the immunoSEQ Assay, a bias-controlled multiplex PCR. Per the source publication's procedure: Nucleated cell counts per sample were estimated from amplification of reference gene primers within the assay. Sequence reads were collapsed and filtered to measure the absolute abundance of every unique TCRbeta CDR3 rearrangement. For each sample, productive Simpson clonality was calculated as the square root of Simpson's diversity index over productive rearrangements. TCRdb's version of the immuneACCESS table is confined to in-frame rearrangements and falls short of the full clone set. An unresolved V gene accounts for under half of the shortfall where checked; the remainder is of unknown origin. The V and J calls and clone size were taken over from that table, and D and trimming were inferred from the DNA. This sample holds some 250,000 clones; over 65% were observed only once. In total, the top ten clones hold about 3.5% of the sample.

In regard to this clone: The antigen this receptor binds is unknown. Nothing much larger sits one base from this clone, and base qualities are not available.

As encoded in the germline V gene, CDR1 is KGHSH while CDR2 is LQKENI. Trimming takes 4 bases off V and 7 bases off J; junction bases not matched to a gene: 7. Counted from cysteine to phenylalanine, this CDR3 has 15 amino acids. The sequence is cut down to CDR3 DNA, 45 bases in frame from base 1. Whole blood was collected in K2EDTA tubes by collaborating institutions according to the institutions' own protocols. Collaborator samples were shipped for TCRbeta analysis as frozen whole blood, isolated PBMCs, or DNA extracted from either sample type. Overall results and qualifications from the work: How much clinical and demographic metadata was included differed by source and by participant, and the metadata was provided uncurated.

The sequence came from a woman older than 75 with acute or convalescent COVID-19. The sequenced sample consisted of peripheral blood. This sequence uses TRBV18 and TRBJ1-6; 7 of the junction bases match TRBD1. The CDR3 region reads CASSRADRENSPLHF. The DNA sequence is as follows: TGTGCCAGCTCACGAGCTGACAGGGAGAATTCACCCCTCCACTTT.